Below are 21 T cell receptor beta chains sequenced from a single sample in a study of CD8 T cells in Susac syndrome. The RNA, about 0.45 to 1 ug, was put through reverse transcription using random hexamers. MiXCR was run by TCRdb on the immunoSEQ multiplex PCR reads, yielding one entry per CDR3 protein. The sample has 200,000 or so distinct CDR3 sequences; under 97% are singletons. Input material: CD4+ T cells from PBMCs. The receptors were gathered from a human donor with multiple sclerosis.

This clonotype showed up just once. The chain combines TRBV14 with TRBJ2-3; 7 positions match TRBD1. There are 16 residues in the CDR3. After removal of 3 bases from V and 0 bases from J, the junction contained 6 bases not matched to a gene. Per the germline V gene, CDR1 is SGHDN and CDR2 is FVKESK. DNA for the CDR3: TGTGCCAGCAGCCATCTACTGACAGGGAGCACAGATACGCAGTATTTT. Translated, it gives CASSHLLTGSTDTQYF.

This chain links TRBV11-3 with TRBJ1-1; D not resolved. V was trimmed by 2 bases and J by 4 bases, leaving 11 bases between them. Looked up from germline, CDR1 is SGHNT and CDR2 is YENEEA. The CDR3 has 14 residues. The CDR3 protein is CASSLSGGATEAFF. The CDR3 DNA follows: TGTGCCAGCAGCTTATCGGGAGGCGCCACTGAAGCTTTCTTT.

The chain uses TRBV5-1 and TRBJ2-2; tentative D call: TRBD1 (6 bases). CDR1 and CDR2 from the germline V gene are SGHRS and YFSETQ. The CDR3 length is 15 residues. V was pared by 0 bases and J by 4 bases, with 10 bases between. For the CDR3, the DNA is TGCGCCAGCAGCTTGGCAGGGGTTGGCACCGGGGAGCTGTTTTTT. It yields the protein CASSLAGVGTGELFF.

The J gene is TRBJ2-7, the V gene TRBV15, with D possibly being TRBD2 (6 bases). Germline V gives CDR1 LNHNV, CDR2 YYDKDF (reference sequence). This CDR3 comprises 15 residues. The V gene lost 0 bases and the J gene lost 1 base, with 10 bases spanning the gap. The CDR3 loop is CATSRDLALSYEQYF. The CDR3 DNA follows: TGTGCCACCAGCAGAGATCTAGCGTTATCCTACGAGCAGTACTTC.

This chain joins TRBV2 and TRBJ2-7, with D unresolved. CDR1 and CDR2 from the germline V gene are SNHLY and FYNNEI. Between the trimmed V and J ends, which lost 1 base and 4 bases, there was a span of 2 bases. The CDR3 has 11 residues. As DNA, the CDR3 is TGTGCCAGCAGTGAAGTTTACGAGCAGTACTTC. This sequence encodes CASSEVYEQYF.

The chain has TRBV12-3 or TRBV12-4 and TRBJ2-4; TRBD2 agrees at 7 bases. The CDR3 covers 15 residues. The V and J ends lost 5 bases and 9 bases, in that order; junction bases with no gene match: 13. CDR3 in amino acids: CASSPRSGGRIIQYF. The CDR3 DNA follows: TGTGCCAGCAGTCCCCGCTCGGGGGGTAGGATCATTCAGTACTTC.

CDR3: CASSGPAGSSYNSPLHF. The CDR3 coding sequence is TGTGCCAGTAGTGGGCCCGCAGGGAGCTCCTATAATTCACCCCTCCACTTT. This sequence joins TRBV19 and TRBJ1-6, with D perhaps matching TRBD1 (5 bases). Germline assignment: CDR1 LNHDA and CDR2 SQIVND (reference sequence). The length of the CDR3 is 17 residues. V shed 5 bases and J shed 0 bases, with 14 bases lying between them.

This chain joins TRBV5-1 and TRBJ2-3, with D tentatively TRBD1 (5 bases). The ends were cut back, 3 bases at V and 2 bases at J, with 13 bases in the middle. CDR1 and CDR2 (germline): SGHRS, YFSETQ. This CDR3 is built from 15 residues. CDR3 protein: CASSSQGATTDTQYF. The DNA of the CDR3 is TGCGCCAGCAGCTCGCAAGGGGCGACCACAGATACGCAGTATTTT.

The gene calls are TRBV30 and TRBJ2-2; 8 nucleotides align to TRBD1. Germline V gene data show CDR1 as GTSNPN and CDR2 as SVGIG (reference sequence). V gave up 2 bases and J gave up 5 bases; unmatched junction bases: 1. This CDR3 region has 13 residues. The CDR3 spells CAWSRQGTGELFF. As DNA, the CDR3 is TGTGCCTGGAGTCGACAGGGGACCGGGGAGCTGTTTTTT.

This chain links TRBV7-9 with TRBJ2-4; 12 bases are a match to TRBD2. The CDR3 sequence is 16 residues long. Trimming cost V 2 bases and J 7 bases; bases outside gene matches: 6. CDR1 is SEHNR and CDR2 is FQNEAQ in the germline V gene (reference sequence). In nucleotides, the CDR3 is TGTGCCAGCAGCTTAACTACTAGCGGGGGGAGGAACATTCAGTACTTC. It is translated as CASSLTTSGGRNIQYF.

V gene TRBV2 combines with J gene TRBJ2-2; D unresolved. V was pared by 4 bases and J by 0 bases, with 9 bases between. The CDR3 spans 15 residues. Germline-derived CDR1 and CDR2 are SNHLY and FYNNEI. Here the CDR3 reads CASSVPKSNTGELFF. The CDR3 DNA reads as TGTGCCAGCAGTGTACCGAAATCGAACACCGGGGAGCTGTTTTTT.

The rearrangement joins TRBV5-4 to TRBJ2-3; TRBD1 aligns across 8 bases. V was pared by 3 bases and J by 3 bases, with 3 bases of the junction left unmatched. Germline loops: CDR1 SGHNT, CDR2 YYREEE (reference sequence). The CDR3 extends over 14 amino acids. In DNA, the CDR3 is TGTGCCAGCAGCTCGAACAGGGGGACAGATACGCAGTATTTT. It yields the protein CASSSNRGTDTQYF.

This chain joins TRBV5-1 and TRBJ2-3; D gene ambiguous. Trimming removed 4 bases from V and 2 bases from J, with 11 bases in between. The CDR3 contains 14 residues. The germline gives CDR1 SGHRS, CDR2 YFSETQ. This CDR3 is CASSSSIPTDTQYF. Here the CDR3 DNA reads TGCGCCAGCAGCAGCTCCATCCCCACAGATACGCAGTATTTT.

The chain uses TRBV12-3 or TRBV12-4 and TRBJ2-7; 9 bases fit TRBD1. The length of the CDR3 is 13 residues. The V segment lost 6 bases and the J segment 3 bases; nucleotides outside the gene matches: 3. CDR3 region: CASSQTGGYEQYF. CDR3 in DNA: TGTGCCAGCAGCCAGACAGGGGGCTACGAGCAGTACTTC.

This chain connects TRBV4-2 to TRBJ2-7; D gene unclear. The V end was cut by 3 bases, the J end by 6 bases, with 9 bases between. Germline CDR1 reads LGHNA; CDR2 reads YNFKEQ. The CDR3 sequence is 12 residues long. CDR3 sequence (DNA): TGTGCCAGCAGCCAGACCCAAGTCGAGCAGTACTTC. Translated: CASSQTQVEQYF.

This chain links TRBV19 with TRBJ2-5, with TRBD2 as a possible D gene (6 bases). The CDR3 loop spans 14 amino acids. V was trimmed by 3 bases and J by 1 base, leaving 9 bases between them. Looked up from germline, CDR1 is LNHDA and CDR2 is SQIVND (reference sequence). The CDR3 DNA follows: TGTGCCAGTAGTATCGGCGGGGCCCAAGAGACCCAGTACTTC. Translation gives CASSIGGAQETQYF.

This clonotype was observed a single time. The chain uses TRBV4-1 and TRBJ1-5; no clear D. Germline loops: CDR1 MGHRA, CDR2 YSYEKL. Trimming removed 4 bases at V and 2 bases at J, with 9 bases between. The CDR3 loop spans 14 amino acids. The CDR3 spells CASSPPGGNQPQHF. The CDR3 coding sequence is TGCGCCAGCAGCCCACCTGGGGGCAATCAGCCCCAGCATTTT.

This rearrangement joins TRBV6-5 to TRBJ1-1, with TRBD1 matching 11 bases. Trimming removed 8 bases from V and 10 bases from J; junction bases left unmatched: 6. Germline V gene data show CDR1 as MNHEY and CDR2 as SVGAGI. This CDR3 is 12 amino acids long. The CDR3 region has the DNA TGTGCCAGCGGACAGGGGGCGAAGCCAGCTTTCTTT. It codes for CASGQGAKPAFF.

The chain has TRBV29-1 and TRBJ2-2; the match to TRBD2 covers 12 bases. Germline loops: CDR1 SQVTM, CDR2 ANQGSEA. Trimming removed 6 bases from V and 2 bases from J; junction bases left unmatched: 4. This CDR3 is built from 15 residues. Here the CDR3 reads CSVLAGGPNTGELFF. The CDR3 nucleotides read TGCAGCGTACTAGCGGGGGGCCCAAACACCGGGGAGCTGTTTTTT.

The rearrangement uses TRBV20-1 and TRBJ2-1; D may match TRBD1 or TRBD2 (5 bases each). The CDR3 loop spans 12 amino acids. From germline, CDR1 is DFQATT and CDR2 SNEGSKA (reference sequence). V lost 0 bases and J lost 11, with 11 bases in between. CDR3 coding DNA: TGCAGTGCTAGAGATCAGGGACGACAGCAGTTCTTC. Translating it yields CSARDQGRQQFF.

J is TRBJ2-1 and V is TRBV30, with 10 bases matching TRBD2. The CDR3 is 16 amino acids. Looked up from germline, CDR1 is GTSNPN and CDR2 is SVGIG (reference sequence). Germline trimming cut 1 base from V and 7 bases from J; bases unmatched to any gene: 10. The CDR3 is CAWSGWRGTSANEQFF. CDR3 coding DNA: TGTGCCTGGAGTGGCTGGAGGGGGACTAGCGCGAATGAGCAGTTCTTC.